The next 11 T cell receptor beta chains were all read from a single sample in a study of blood T cell repertoires in COVID-19. Method: immunoSEQ multiplex PCR; TCRdb's copy keeps in-frame clones and lacks some. The sample lists 55,000 or so clones; over 60% were seen once. Sequencing was carried out using peripheral blood. All receptors come from a man under 40 with COVID-19, enrolled during active disease.

The rearrangement joins TRBV11-2 to TRBJ1-1; D is unclear. The CDR3 covers 13 residues. Trimming left V 4 bases short and J 0 bases short, with 6 bases between. The germline V gene has CDR1 SGHAT and CDR2 FQNNGV. CDR3 in amino acids: CASSYSMNTEAFF. In DNA form, the CDR3 reads TGTGCCAGCAGCTACAGCATGAACACTGAAGCTTTCTTT.

This rearrangement joins TRBV27 to TRBJ1-1; 10 bases match TRBD1. With 3 bases clipped from V and 4 bases from J, the junction kept 5 bases outside the gene matches. Germline CDR1 reads MNHEY; CDR2 reads SMNVEV (reference sequence). The CDR3 is 15 residues long. CDR3 sequence reads: CASSLMTGGGTEAFF. The CDR3, as DNA: TGTGCCAGCAGTTTGATGACAGGGGGCGGCACTGAAGCTTTCTTT.

The chain employs TRBV7-8 and TRBJ1-6; 7 nucleotides align to TRBD1. The V and J ends lost 5 bases and 2 bases, in that order; junction bases with no gene match: 3. Germline V gene sequence: CDR1 SGHVS, CDR2 FQNEAQ. CDR3 length: 15 amino acids. The CDR3 DNA follows: TGTGCCAGCAGCGCCACAGGGGCCTATAATTCACCCCTCCACTTT. It is translated as CASSATGAYNSPLHF. The complete variable domain, with remaining parts taken from reference TRBV7-8 and TRBJ1-6, reads GAGVSQSPRYKVAKRGQDVALRCDPISGHVSLFWYQQALGQGPEFLTYFQNEAQLDKSGLPSDRFFAERPEGSVSTLKIQRTQQEDSAVYLCASSATGAYNSPLHFGNGTRLTVT.

There are a few counts of this clone. The CDR3 nucleotides read TGCGCCAGCAGCCCCGCGGACCTAGGGGGAAAAAACGAGCAGTACTTC. Translating gives CASSPADLGGKNEQYF. The chain links TRBV5-1 to TRBJ2-7, with D perhaps matching TRBD1 (6 bases). Per germline, CDR1 SGHRS and CDR2 YFSETQ. The CDR3 is made up of 16 amino acids. Trimming took off 4 bases at V and 5 bases at J, with 22 bases between the two ends.

This chain links TRBV5-4 with TRBJ2-5, with 12 bases aligning to TRBD2. V shed 3 bases, J shed 5 bases, and the junction held 5 bases outside the gene matches. The CDR3 is 15 amino acids. The germline CDR1 and CDR2 sequences are SGHNT and YYREEE (reference sequence). In nucleotides, the CDR3 is TGTGCCAGCAGCTCTAGCGGGAGGGCCCAGGAGACCCAGTACTTC. Residues: CASSSSGRAQETQYF.

As concerns this clone: Germline and junction disagree at one end, which may indicate a read error. The chain carries TRBV5-4 and TRBJ2-7; 8 nucleotides match TRBD1. The germline V gene encodes CDR1 SGHNT and CDR2 YYREEE (reference sequence). This CDR3 comprises 15 residues. CDR3 bases: TGTGCCAGCAGCTTCTCCGGGACAGGTTCCTCCGAGCAGTACTTC. This gives the protein CASSFSGTGSSEQYF.

This clone is labeled as medium-sized. DNA of the CDR3: TGCGCCAGCAGCCAAGTAACTCGAGCCTACGAGCAGTACTTC. It specifies CASSQVTRAYEQYF. This chain joins TRBV4-1 and TRBJ2-7; D is undetermined. Trimming took 1 base from V and 2 from J, leaving 9 bases between them. From germline, CDR1 is MGHRA and CDR2 YSYEKL. The CDR3 contains 14 residues.

V is TRBV4-3 and J is TRBJ2-2; 7 bases are shared with TRBD1. The ends lost 1 base at V and 4 bases at J; junction bases unmatched: 6. Germline-derived CDR1 and CDR2 are LGHNA and YSLEER. This CDR3 spans 16 amino acids. CDR3 sequence reads: CASSQAGTDSTGELFF. The CDR3 DNA sequence: TGCGCCAGCAGCCAAGCTGGGACAGACTCCACCGGGGAGCTGTTTTTT.

V usage is TRBV27 and J usage is TRBJ1-1; possibly TRBD1 for D (5 bases). CDR1 is MNHEY, CDR2 SMNVEV, per germline (reference sequence). CDR3 length equals 13 residues. V lost 6 bases and J 1 base, leaving 9 bases between the germline ends. The CDR3 DNA reads TGTGCCAGCAGGGGGCGGCGGAACACTGAAGCTTTCTTT. Translating it yields CASRGRRNTEAFF.

In its sample, this clone was seen a few times. The J gene is TRBJ1-1, the V gene TRBV19; D may be TRBD1 (5 bases). This CDR3 region has 13 residues. V lost 2 bases and J lost 5, with 9 bases in between. The germline V gene has CDR1 LNHDA and CDR2 SQIVND (reference sequence). As DNA, the CDR3 is TGTGCCAGTAGTATAACAGGCCGTACTGAAGCTTTCTTT. Translation: CASSITGRTEAFF.

The rearrangement links TRBV2 to TRBJ2-5, with 8 bases that match TRBD2. The length of the CDR3 is 14 residues. CDR1 is SNHLY and CDR2 is FYNNEI in the germline V gene. The V gene end was trimmed by 6 bases and the J gene end by 5 bases; junction bases not matched to a gene: 8. The CDR3 region has the DNA TGTGCCAGCAGACAAGCGGGAGTCGGGGAGACCCAGTACTTC. This gives the protein CASRQAGVGETQYF. Looking up the rest from reference TRBV2 and TRBJ2-5 gives the full variable domain: EPEVTQTPSHQVTQMGQEVILRCVPISNHLYFYWYRQILGQKVEFLVSFYNNEISEKSEIFDDQFSVERPDGSNFTLKIRSTKLEDSAMYFCASRQAGVGETQYFGPGTRLLVL.